This T cell receptor beta chain was profiled in a study of human T cells and chemical hapten exposure. At the level of the study: Subjects had 2% DPC placed on roughly 2 cm by roughly 2 cm of upper inner arm skin for sensitization.

The CDR3 has 13 amino acids. CDR1 is DFQATT and CDR2 is SNEGSKA in the germline V gene (reference sequence). The V end was cut by 3 bases, the J end by 7 bases, with 15 bases between. This sample's time point: pre-sensitization, week 0. Sample treatment: therapeutic diphenylcyclopropenone sensitization with weekly scalp DPC. Investigators collected blood before applying each patch test. Those who donated were patients with alopecia, 18 to 70 years of age, and suitable for DPC. Each CDR3 protein gets one entry after TCRdb re-called the RACE reads with MiXCR. The data contain about 74,000 distinct CDR3 sequences, approximately 14% of them singletons. This clonotype was observed many times.

The gene calls are TRBV20-1 and TRBJ1-1, with D tentatively TRBD1 (5 bases). The specimen was whole blood, collected in connection with sensitization to the hapten diphenylcyclopropenone (DPC). This clonotype originated in a woman in her 50s with alopecia areata. Some clones in this sample may be carry-over from other donors' samples. CDR3 amino acids: CSARAMGLFEAFF. The CDR3 DNA sequence: TGCAGTGCTAGGGCCATGGGGCTCTTTGAAGCTTTCTTT.